A selection of T cell receptor beta chains follows, all from one sample in a study of tumor-infiltrating lymphocytes in primary liver carcinoma. TCRdb fed the multiplex PCR reads into MiXCR, producing one record per CDR3 protein. The sample yields tens of thousands of distinct CDR3 sequences, about 70% seen once. What was sequenced was liver tumor tissue from sampling region 4. The receptor source for this set is a man between 40 and 49 years old with primary liver carcinoma and hepatitis B virus infection. The CDR3 runs from the conserved cysteine through the conserved F or W. The D gene is left open where the match is weak. Clone size is shown for a subset of rows, as once, few, many or a class of expanded clone.

CASSQGGQDHNEQSF,TGCGCCAGCAGCCAAGGAGGACAGGATCACAATGAGCAGTCCTTC,TRBD1,TRBV4-1,TRBJ2-1,-
CSDGEGYNEQFF,TGCAGCGATGGCGAGGGGTACAATGAGCAGTTCTTC,-,TRBV29-1,TRBJ2-1,-
CASSLLAGRELFF,TGTGCCAGCAGCTTACTGGCCGGCAGGGAGCTATTTTTT,-,TRBV11-1,TRBJ2-2,-
CASRPGLAGREQYF,TGTGCCAGCAGGCCGGGACTAGCCGGTCGAGAGCAGTACTTC,TRBD2,TRBV2,TRBJ2-7,-
CASSPFFGDGTGELFF,TGTGCCAGCAGCCCCTTCTTCGGGGATGGCACCGGGGAGCTGTTTTTT,-,TRBV7-3,TRBJ2-2,-
CASSLGGAISYEQYF,TGTGCCAGCAGTCTTGGAGGGGCCATCAGCTACGAGCAGTACTTC,-,TRBV11-1,TRBJ2-7,medium-sized
CASNEPASGPYSTDMQYF,TGTGCCAGCAATGAACCAGCTAGCGGGCCGTATAGCACAGATATGCAATATTTT,TRBD2,TRBV6-1,TRBJ2-3,once
CSVELRDRGVADTQYF,TGCAGCGTTGAACTCCGGGACAGGGGAGTTGCAGATACGCAGTATTTT,TRBD1,TRBV29-1,TRBJ2-3,medium-sized
CASSYTAGGDNYGYTF,TGTGCCAGCAGTTACACGGCTGGGGGCGATAACTATGGCTACACCTTC,-,TRBV6-6,TRBJ1-2,-
CASSTGTSGTETQYF,TGCGCCAGCAGCACAGGGACTAGCGGGACGGAGACCCAGTACTTC,TRBD2,TRBV5-1,TRBJ2-5,-
CTSNSRQASNTGELFF,TGTACCAGCAACTCCAGACAGGCTTCGAATACCGGGGAGCTGTTTTTT,-,TRBV11-2,TRBJ2-2,-
CSVEGGDWLRQGALF,TGCAGCGTTGAAGGTGGGGACTGGCTAAGACAGGGAGCTTTATTT,TRBD1,TRBV29-1,TRBJ1-1,-
CTSSPTGSGTNVLTF,TGTACCAGCAGTCCTACAGGGTCCGGGACCAACGTCCTGACTTTC,-,TRBV6-6,TRBJ2-6,-
CASSHLVAGQGAISSHNEQFF,TGCGCCAGCAGCCATCTCGTAGCGGGACAGGGGGCGATAAGCTCCCATAATGAGCAGTTCTTC,TRBD1,TRBV4-1,TRBJ2-1,-
CASNLATGTETIYGYTF,TGTGCCAGCAATCTGGCGACAGGGACAGAAACTATCTATGGCTACACCTTC,TRBD1,TRBV5-6,TRBJ1-2,-
CATSQDGYSSGRSTDTQYF,TGTGCCACCAGTCAGGACGGATACTCTAGCGGGAGGTCCACAGATACGCAGTATTTT,TRBD2,TRBV12-3/TRBV12-4,TRBJ2-3,-
CASSFGTVQEIQYF,TGTGCCAGCAGCTTCGGTACAGTCCAAGAGATCCAGTACTTC,-,TRBV28,TRBJ2-5,-
CSVDRGYETQYF,TGCAGCGTTGACAGGGGGTATGAGACCCAGTACTTC,TRBD1,TRBV29-1,TRBJ2-5,-
CASSTRDPANNERFF,TGTGCCAGCAGCACCCGTGACCCTGCAAACAATGAGCGGTTCTTC,-,TRBV11-2,TRBJ2-1,-
CVSSFGAGTANTEAFF,TGTGTCAGCAGCTTTGGGGCAGGGACAGCGAACACTGAAGCTTTCTTT,TRBD1,TRBV5-4,TRBJ1-1,-
CASTPQGADTEAFF,TGTGCCAGTACCCCCCAGGGGGCGGACACTGAAGCTTTCTTT,TRBD1,TRBV19,TRBJ1-1,-
CAISLGTSTQRDTQYF,TGTGCCATCAGCCTCGGGACTAGCACACAAAGGGATACGCAGTATTTT,TRBD2,TRBV11-1,TRBJ2-3,-
CASSYTYDSNQHQHF,TGTGCCAGCAGTTATACATACGATAGCAATCAGCACCAGCATTTT,-,TRBV6-1,TRBJ1-5,-
CATSRDSVTSGVTGELFF,TGTGCCACCAGCAGAGATTCTGTGACATCAGGAGTCACCGGGGAGCTGTTTTTT,-,TRBV15,TRBJ2-2,-
CSALLAGGPGNEQFF,TGCAGTGCTTTACTAGCGGGAGGGCCGGGAAATGAGCAGTTCTTC,TRBD2,TRBV20-1,TRBJ2-1,once
CISASSSGANYGYTF,TGTATCAGCGCATCCTCGAGTGGAGCTAACTATGGCTACACCTTC,-,TRBV6-6,TRBJ1-2,-
CASSMPVRIYERYF,TGTGCCAGCAGCATGCCGGTGCGAATTTACGAGCGGTACTTC,-,TRBV21-1,TRBJ2-7,-
CASEPGLAGSYYEYYF,TGTGCCAGCGAACCGGGACTAGCGGGCAGCTACTACGAGTACTACTTC,TRBD2,TRBV12-3/TRBV12-4,TRBJ2-7,-
CASSQAWTYNDQFF,TGTGCCAGCAGCCAAGCGTGGACCTACAATGACCAGTTCTTC,-,TRBV6-5,TRBJ2-1,-
CSVPTSGNYNEQFF,TGCAGCGTTCCGACTAGCGGCAACTACAATGAGCAGTTCTTC,TRBD2,TRBV29-1,TRBJ2-1,many
CASSNYYEQYF,TGCGCCAGCAGCAATTACTACGAGCAGTACTTC,-,TRBV4-1,TRBJ2-7,many
CSSSLNLGEQYF,TGCAGCTCGTCGCTGAATTTGGGAGAACAGTACTTC,-,TRBV29-1,TRBJ2-7,few
CASSPTRVSPIPYDYTF,TGTGCCAGCAGTCCTACAAGGGTGTCACCTATCCCCTATGACTACACCTTC,-,TRBV6-1,TRBJ1-2,-
CVSSWGADGRETQHF,TGTGTCAGCAGCTGGGGGGCGGACGGTAGGGAGACCCAGCACTTC,-,TRBV6-6,TRBJ2-5,-
CISSLVGELFF,TGTATCAGCAGCTTGGTCGGGGAGCTGTTTTTT,-,TRBV5-6,TRBJ2-2,-
CASSPRAGGFSDEQFF,TGTGCCAGCAGCCCGCGAGCGGGAGGGTTTTCCGATGAGCAGTTCTTC,TRBD2,TRBV7-9,TRBJ2-1,many
CASSSLSGRTTGELFF,TGTGCCAGCAGTTCCTTGAGCGGGAGGACTACCGGGGAGCTGTTTTTT,TRBD2,TRBV6-5,TRBJ2-2,many
CASILGTGGGEKLLF,TGTGCCAGCATCTTAGGGACAGGGGGTGGGGAAAAACTGCTCTTT,TRBD1,TRBV11-2,TRBJ1-4,-
CASSLSNRVAGYTF,TGTGCCAGCAGTTTATCTAACAGGGTGGCTGGCTACACCTTC,-,TRBV28,TRBJ1-2,-
CASGGTGGNNEQFF,TGTGCCAGCGGAGGGACTGGCGGGAACAATGAGCAGTTCTTC,-,TRBV11-2,TRBJ2-1,-
CASSYQGAPSYNEQFF,TGTGCCAGCAGTTACCAAGGCGCCCCCTCCTACAATGAGCAGTTCTTC,-,TRBV6-5,TRBJ2-1,many
CASSPDDYGYTF,TGTGCCAGCAGCCCGGACGATTATGGCTACACCTTC,-,TRBV7-9,TRBJ1-2,few
CASSFDRYRVGTGKLFF,TGTGCCAGCAGCTTTGATCGTTACAGGGTCGGCACCGGGAAGCTGTTTTTT,-,TRBV11-2,TRBJ2-2,-
CASSHVTTGNEQFF,TGCGCCAGCAGCCACGTCACAACGGGGAATGAGCAGTTCTTC,-,TRBV10-2,TRBJ2-1,many
CSVPTEAGTGVWDEQFF,TGCAGCGTTCCTACAGAAGCCGGGACAGGGGTCTGGGATGAGCAGTTCTTC,TRBD1,TRBV29-1,TRBJ2-1,many
CPSSLTRNTIYF,TGTCCCAGCAGCTTGACGCGAAACACCATATATTTT,-,TRBV5-4,TRBJ1-3,-
CASSTSARSLELYF,TGTGCCAGCAGCACTTCAGCGCGGTCTCTCGAGCTGTACTTC,-,TRBV14,TRBJ2-7,-
CASSRWTGMKAEANVLTF,TGTGCCAGCAGTCGTTGGACAGGGATGAAAGCTGAGGCTAACGTCCTGACTTTC,TRBD1,TRBV6-5,TRBJ2-6,-
CANSRLLGNRDFEKLFF,TGTGCTAACAGCCGCTTGTTAGGGAACAGGGACTTTGAAAAACTGTTTTTT,-,TRBV14,TRBJ1-4,once
CSARAGSLSNQPQHF,TGCAGTGCTAGAGCCGGGTCCCTTAGCAATCAGCCCCAGCATTTT,-,TRBV20-1,TRBJ1-5,-
CASSRQGARTDTQYF,TGTGCCAGCAGTAGACAGGGGGCGCGGACAGATACGCAGTATTTT,TRBD1,TRBV28,TRBJ2-3,few
CASGPGLVGEVDNEQFF,TGTGCCAGCGGCCCGGGACTAGTGGGAGAAGTTGACAATGAGCAGTTTTTC,TRBD2,TRBV11-1,TRBJ2-1,-
CANSWRGAGIATEAFF,TGTGCCAACAGTTGGCGGGGCGCAGGTATCGCCACTGAAGCTTTCTTT,-,TRBV13,TRBJ1-1,-
CAISERGQVTGELFF,TGTGCCATCAGTGAGAGGGGGCAGGTCACCGGGGAGCTGTTTTTC,TRBD1,TRBV10-3,TRBJ2-2,-